These 25 T cell receptor beta chains share one sample of origin, sequenced in a study of CD8+ T cells in alopecia areata (dated by TCRdb to 2017 to 2018). Libraries were built with the immunoSEQ multiplex PCR assay. To provide template for TCR sequencing, every sample had RNA extracted and reverse transcribed into cDNA. TCRdb mirrors the immuneACCESS table, restricted to in-frame sequences. Some clones are absent from its copies; in checked studies, under half trace to an unresolved V gene, and the reason for the others is unknown. The table for this sample lists fewer than 200,000 clones; roughly 60% of them were counted only once. The ten top clones hold under 20% of the sample. The treatment or condition label of this sample denotes: oral pan-JAK inhibitor, 5-10 mg twice daily. Sequenced here: CD4+ T cells sorted from blood, sampled at roughly week 58, from a patient treated with tofacitinib. The receptors stem from a human donor with alopecia areata.

The genes are TRBV7-9 and TRBJ1-2; 7 nucleotides line up with TRBD1. V shed 3 bases and J 4 bases; nucleotides not matched to a gene: 8. The germline CDR1 and CDR2 sequences are SEHNR and FQNEAQ (reference sequence). The CDR3 runs to 15 residues. CDR3 in DNA: TGTGCCAGCAGCTTGACAGGGATTCGGGTCTATGGCTACACCTTC. This encodes CASSLTGIRVYGYTF. Combining the CDR3 with reference TRBV7-9 and TRBJ1-2 gives the whole variable domain DTGVSQNPRHKITKRGQNVTFRCDPISEHNRLYWYRQTLGQGPEFLTYFQNEAQLEKSRLLSDRFSAERPKGSFSTLEIQRTEQGDSAMYLCASSLTGIRVYGYTFGSGTRLTVV.

The V call is TRBV7-9, the J call TRBJ2-6, with 7 nucleotides matching TRBD1. In germline, CDR1 is SEHNR, CDR2 FQNEAQ (reference sequence). The CDR3 runs to 16 residues. V dropped 0 bases and J dropped 2; count of bases not matched to a gene: 1. The CDR3 loop is CASSLATGAGANVLTF. In DNA, the CDR3 is TGTGCCAGCAGCTTAGCAACAGGGGCTGGGGCCAACGTCCTGACTTTC.

This clone has more than one count but fewer than ten. The rearrangement joins TRBV5-1 to TRBJ1-1; D gene uncertain. Trimming took 1 base from V and 1 from J, leaving 11 bases between them. This CDR3 has 15 residues. Per germline, CDR1 SGHRS and CDR2 YFSETQ. CDR3 sequence (DNA): TGCGCCAGCAGCTTGATATCACCAGGGAACACTGAAGCTTTCTTT. Translating it yields CASSLISPGNTEAFF. Supplemented by reference TRBV5-1 and TRBJ1-1, the full variable domain reads KAGVTQTPRYLIKTRGQQVTLSCSPISGHRSVSWYQQTPGQGLQFLFEYFSETQRNKGNFPGRFSGRQFSNSRSEMNVSTLELGDSALYLCASSLISPGNTEAFFGQGTRLTVV.

This rearrangement joins TRBV29-1 to TRBJ2-2, with a possible D match to TRBD2 (5 bases). The CDR3 consists of 15 residues. Trimming took 1 base from V and 4 from J, leaving 13 bases between them. Germline V lookup: CDR1 SQVTM, CDR2 ANQGSEA. The CDR3 here is CSVEAGILGTGELFF. The CDR3, as DNA: TGCAGCGTTGAAGCGGGGATTCTGGGCACCGGGGAGCTGTTTTTT.

This clone was detected only a few times. The chain recombines TRBV5-1 with TRBJ2-3; D assignment may be TRBD1 or TRBD2 (5 bases each). The CDR3 runs 16 residues. The germline V and J ends were trimmed by 4 bases and 0 bases, with 15 bases remaining between them. Germline loops: CDR1 SGHRS, CDR2 YFSETQ. The CDR3 DNA reads TGCGCCAGCAGCCTTTCAGGGAGTGGTAGCACAGATACGCAGTATTTT. This sequence encodes CASSLSGSGSTDTQYF.

This clone was observed a handful of times. V is TRBV14 and J is TRBJ1-3; D not resolved. CDR3 length: 12 amino acids. V lost 0 bases and J 8 bases, leaving 5 bases between the germline ends. Germline loops: CDR1 SGHDN, CDR2 FVKESK. CDR3 sequence: CASSQDSYTIYF. CDR3 in DNA: TGTGCCAGCAGCCAAGATTCGTACACCATATATTTT. Full variable domain (missing parts from reference TRBV14 and TRBJ1-3): EAGVTQFPSHSVIEKGQTVTLRCDPISGHDNLYWYRRVMGKEIKFLLHFVKESKQDESGMPNNRFLAERTGGTYSTLKVQPAELEDSGVYFCASSQDSYTIYFGEGSWLTVV.

Worth noting for this clone: The identical CDR3 is also encoded by other nucleotide sequences in the sample. The chain has TRBV29-1 and TRBJ2-3; unclear D gene. Germline CDR1 reads SQVTM; CDR2 reads ANQGSEA. The CDR3 runs to 13 residues. V was pared by 4 bases and J by 0 bases, with 8 bases between. CDR3: CSVGGLSTDTQYF. For the CDR3, the DNA is TGCAGCGTTGGCGGTCTAAGCACAGATACGCAGTATTTT.

The chain carries TRBV6-1 and TRBJ1-1; no reliable D call. V shed 6 bases and J shed 0 bases, with 8 bases lying between them. The CDR3 is made up of 13 amino acids. Germline values: CDR1 MNHNS, CDR2 SASEGT. CDR3 coding DNA: TGTGCCAGCAGGAGGTCCCTGAACACTGAAGCTTTCTTT. As protein: CASRRSLNTEAFF.

This chain connects TRBV30 to TRBJ1-1; D possibly corresponds to TRBD1 (5 bases). CDR1 GTSNPN and CDR2 SVGIG come from the germline V gene (reference sequence). The ends were cut back, 3 bases at V and 5 bases at J, with 13 bases in the middle. This CDR3 is built from 13 residues. As DNA, the CDR3 is TGTGCCTGGAGGGGACTCACGAAGACTGAAGCTTTCTTT. It yields the protein CAWRGLTKTEAFF. Filled out from reference TRBV30 and TRBJ1-1, the complete variable domain reads SQTIHQWPATLVQPVGSPLSLECTVEGTSNPNLYWYRQAAGRGLQLLFYSVGIGQISSEVPQNLSASRPQDRQFILSSKKLLLSDSGFYLCAWRGLTKTEAFFGQGTRLTVV.

The genes are TRBV5-1 and TRBJ1-1; D call uncertain. Germline V gene lookup returns CDR1 SGHRS and CDR2 YFSETQ. The CDR3 sequence is 15 residues long. V lost 4 bases, J lost 1 base, and 14 bases lay in between. CDR3 nucleotides: TGCGCCAGCAGCGGCAGTCGGCTACCGAACACTGAAGCTTTCTTT. It encodes CASSGSRLPNTEAFF.

V usage is TRBV30 and J usage is TRBJ2-7, with 7 nucleotides matching TRBD1. Looked up from germline, CDR1 is GTSNPN and CDR2 is SVGIG (reference sequence). Losses at the gene ends were 3 bases for V and 0 bases for J; bases not matched to a gene: 11. This CDR3 comprises 16 residues. This CDR3 is CAWSALTGASSYEQYF. The CDR3 bases are TGTGCCTGGAGCGCACTTACAGGGGCCAGCTCCTACGAGCAGTACTTC.

The chain recombines TRBV5-4 with TRBJ2-2, with 13 positions matching TRBD2. The CDR3 length is 15 residues. The germline V gene encodes CDR1 SGHNT and CDR2 YYREEE (reference sequence). V trimming: 3 bases; J trimming: 6 bases; junction bases outside the gene matches: 2. CDR3 in amino acids: CASSWTSGGSGELFF. The CDR3, as DNA: TGTGCCAGCAGCTGGACTAGCGGGGGATCCGGGGAGCTGTTTTTT.

The chain recombines TRBV29-1 with TRBJ1-3; TRBD1 matches at 12 bases. Germline assignment: CDR1 SQVTM and CDR2 ANQGSEA. This CDR3 region has 14 residues. This CDR3 reads CRRHPRGQGAIQYF. The CDR3, as DNA: TGCAGGCGCCACCCACGGGGACAGGGGGCCATTCAGTATTTT.

In its sample, this clone was seen a few times. The gene calls are TRBV30 and TRBJ2-2; D perhaps matches TRBD1 (5 bases). The CDR3 loop spans 13 amino acids. The germline gives CDR1 GTSNPN, CDR2 SVGIG (reference sequence). V was clipped by 3 bases and J by 4 bases, with 9 bases between them. The CDR3 DNA follows: TGTGCCTGGAGGACAGCGAGCACCGGGGAGCTGTTTTTT. It encodes CAWRTASTGELFF.

J is TRBJ2-7 and V is TRBV7-9, with D uncertain. Trimming took off 2 bases at V and 5 bases at J, with 4 bases between the two ends. The CDR3 length is 11 residues. Germline V gene lookup returns CDR1 SEHNR and CDR2 FQNEAQ (reference sequence). As DNA, the CDR3 is TGTGCCAGCAGCTTATCTGACGAGCAGTACTTC. As protein: CASSLSDEQYF.

This clone was recorded a few times. The chain couples TRBV15 to TRBJ2-3; 8 bases are shared with TRBD2. The germline gives CDR1 LNHNV, CDR2 YYDKDF (reference sequence). The length of the CDR3 is 15 residues. J gave up 1 base and V 3 bases, and 3 bases lay outside the gene matches. CDR3 nucleotides: TGTGCCACCAGCAGTCCGACTAGCGGCACAGATACGCAGTATTTT. It is translated as CATSSPTSGTDTQYF.

This clone has more than one count but fewer than ten. V and J are TRBV29-1 and TRBJ1-2, with 7 bases lining up with TRBD1. The trim removed 7 bases at V and 4 bases at J, leaving 9 bases unmatched. The CDR3 runs 13 residues. The germline CDR1 and CDR2 sequences are SQVTM and ANQGSEA. The CDR3 nucleotides are TGCAGCGCCCTTCCCCGACAGGGCTATGGCTACACCTTC. Translated: CSALPRQGYGYTF.

The chain couples TRBV27 to TRBJ1-2, with D possibly matching TRBD1 (6 bases). This CDR3 comprises 13 residues. Germline values: CDR1 MNHEY, CDR2 SMNVEV (reference sequence). Trimming cost V 4 bases and J 4 bases, with 10 bases left between them. The CDR3 region is CASSWDIGYGYTF. CDR3 bases: TGTGCCAGCAGTTGGGACATTGGCTATGGCTACACCTTC.

This clone was detected only once. The chain recombines TRBV7-8 with TRBJ1-6; TRBD1 might be the D (5 bases). The V end lost 3 bases, the J end lost 7 bases, and 10 bases lay between the germline ends. Germline V lookup: CDR1 SGHVS, CDR2 FQNEAQ. The CDR3 loop spans 14 amino acids. Here the CDR3 DNA reads TGTGCCAGCAGCTTGGGACGAGAGAATTCACCCCTCCACTTT. This encodes CASSLGRENSPLHF.

This chain uses TRBV30 with TRBJ1-6; the D gene is possibly TRBD1 (5 bases). The V end lost 8 bases, the J end lost 0 bases, and 17 bases lay between the germline ends. Germline loops: CDR1 GTSNPN, CDR2 SVGIG (reference sequence). The CDR3 length is 16 residues. The CDR3 DNA reads as TGTGCCGGAACAAGGGACCGAAGCTCCTATAATTCACCCCTCCACTTT. Protein: CAGTRDRSSYNSPLHF.

The chain's CDR3 is CAISESLGTSTDTQYF. CDR3 DNA: TGTGCCATCAGTGAGTCTTTGGGTACGAGCACAGATACGCAGTATTTT. This chain uses TRBV10-3 with TRBJ2-3; D gene uncertain. The CDR3 consists of 16 residues. Trimming pared 0 bases from V and 0 bases from J, leaving 10 bases between. CDR1 and CDR2 (germline): ENHRY, SYGVKD.

The CDR3 sequence is CASSPSTVSGNTIYF. DNA for the CDR3: TGTGCCAGCTCACCATCCACGGTCTCTGGAAACACCATATATTTT. This chain uses TRBV18 with TRBJ1-3; D unresolved. CDR1 and CDR2 (germline): KGHSH, LQKENI. The germline V and J ends were trimmed by 2 bases and 0 bases, with 8 bases remaining between them. This CDR3 comprises 15 residues.

This rearrangement joins TRBV4-1 to TRBJ2-7, with D possibly being TRBD2 (5 bases). V was cut by 3 bases and J by 7 bases, with 19 bases left in between. The CDR3 consists of 15 residues. CDR1 and CDR2 from the germline V gene are MGHRA and YSYEKL. DNA for the CDR3: TGCGCCAGCAGCCAGGGTCTTGCGGGCTCCGGGGAGCAGTACTTC. This codes for CASSQGLAGSGEQYF.

The rearrangement links TRBV25-1 to TRBJ2-1; perhaps TRBD2 as D (6 bases). Germline values: CDR1 MGHDK, CDR2 SYGVNS. The CDR3 loop spans 13 amino acids. Trimming shortened V by 7 bases and J by 8 bases, and 15 bases separated the two germline ends. In DNA, the CDR3 is TGTGCCAGCACCTCCGGGGGTGCTTATGAGCAGTTCTTC. Protein sequence: CASTSGGAYEQFF.

This clone was seen a handful of times. The chain joins TRBV23-1 to TRBJ2-7, with TRBD1 identical over 9 bases. TRBV23-1 is treated as an ORF (open reading frame) with a function not yet certain. The CDR3 extends over 16 amino acids. With 0 bases clipped from V and 1 base from J, the junction kept 4 bases outside the gene matches. CDR3 residues: CASSQSLTGGSYEQYF. The CDR3 bases are TGCGCCAGCAGTCAATCCTTGACAGGGGGTTCCTACGAGCAGTACTTC.